These T cell receptor beta chains were read from a single sample in a study of response to subunit inactivated influenza vaccine. TCRdb fed the RT-PCR reads into MiXCR, producing one record per CDR3 protein. The data show hundreds of thousands of distinct CDR3 sequences, 10% to 15% seen once. Material: PBMCs from blood, obtained on the day of vaccination. Every receptor here comes from a man aged 50 to 59 who received an inactivated influenza vaccine. Each CDR3 is given with its conserved first and last residue. D genes are given only for firm matches.

CASRPRDRGAFF	TRBJ1-1	-	TRBV6-5
CASSPPAGVNEQFF	TRBJ2-1	-	TRBV12-3/TRBV12-4
CASSLVGVGYYEQYF	TRBJ2-7	-	TRBV7-8
CSVAPSGSFNEQFF	TRBJ2-1	TRBD2	TRBV29-1
CASSGGQGTGETQYF	TRBJ2-5	TRBD1	TRBV5-5
CAITSGGRSTDTQYF	TRBJ2-3	TRBD1	TRBV10-3
CSARPPETDTQYF	TRBJ2-3	-	TRBV20-1
CASSLGAGVYNEQFF	TRBJ2-1	-	TRBV5-1
CASSFGQGGLEQYF	TRBJ2-7	-	TRBV6-5
CASSLTAGDTGELFF	TRBJ2-2	TRBD2	TRBV7-9
CASSRLAGGLYTGELFF	TRBJ2-2	TRBD2	TRBV12-3/TRBV12-4
CASSYQPGTSTDTQYF	TRBJ2-3	-	TRBV6-2/TRBV6-3
CATSDGPGSPYEQYF	TRBJ2-7	-	TRBV24-1
CASSQGIRGGGTGELFF	TRBJ2-2	-	TRBV4-3
CASSDNRGQGTDTQYF	TRBJ2-3	TRBD1	TRBV2
CSAGEEGTQYF	TRBJ2-5	-	TRBV29-1
CASSQSKRGELLSTDTQYF	TRBJ2-3	TRBD2	TRBV4-2
CASSYRHSEGNTIYF	TRBJ1-3	-	TRBV7-2
CASSQDPRGNEQFF	TRBJ2-1	-	TRBV14
CASSKDRGPYEQYF	TRBJ2-7	TRBD1	TRBV11-2
CASSHKSGNEKLFF	TRBJ1-4	-	TRBV5-1
CASSLMRETQYF	TRBJ2-5	-	TRBV5-1
CASSYTGRNSPLHF	TRBJ1-6	-	TRBV12-3/TRBV12-4
CASSLGVGGSGSYEQYF	TRBJ2-7	-	TRBV7-8
CASSFGGHLLNEQFF	TRBJ2-1	-	TRBV11-3
CASSLVLTNSDTQYF	TRBJ2-3	-	TRBV11-2
CASSPSATQYF	TRBJ2-3	-	TRBV12-3/TRBV12-4
CASSQEFPRTATSPGANVLTF	TRBJ2-6	-	TRBV4-1
CASSLLRGVIAQETQYF	TRBJ2-5	TRBD2	TRBV28
CASSLTFTGQRTYNEQFF	TRBJ2-1	TRBD1	TRBV7-3
CASSFLGRTASVVRGSPLHF	TRBJ1-6	-	TRBV12-3/TRBV12-4
CASSRPGGAPYEQYF	TRBJ2-7	TRBD2	TRBV5-1
CASSPQGQRSYGYTF	TRBJ1-2	TRBD1	TRBV4-1